What follows are 23 T cell receptor beta chains derived from one specimen sequenced in a study of Ad26.COV2.S vaccination and SARS-CoV-2 variants. The treatment here: roughly 20 received Ad26.COV2.S at low or high dose, single or two shots; roughly 5 received placebo; per-sample allocation not given. Samples were taken on day 63 after the first vaccine or placebo injection. Sequencing was performed with immunoSEQ multiplex PCR; in TCRdb, only in-frame clones are kept and a portion is missing. Seen here are about 440,000 clones, around nine tenths observed once, and the top ten hold more than 10%. This material consisted of peripheral blood, taken in a trial of Ad26.COV2.S vaccine versus placebo. These TCRs come from a person aged 18-60 years who received the Ad26.COV2.S COVID-19 vaccine or a placebo.

The chain recombines TRBV19 with TRBJ2-7; TRBD1 might be the D (6 bases). With 1 base removed from V and 7 bases from J, the gap between germline ends came to 14 bases. Germline values: CDR1 LNHDA, CDR2 SQIVND (reference sequence). CDR3 length: 14 amino acids. CDR3 sequence: CASSIARATGEQYF. The CDR3 nucleotides are TGTGCCAGTAGTATAGCTCGGGCAACAGGGGAGCAGTACTTC.

As for this clone: The junction does not match germline at one end; this may be a read error. V and J are TRBV4-3 and TRBJ1-1; D is undetermined. Germline loops: CDR1 LGHNA, CDR2 YSLEER. This CDR3 has 13 residues. The CDR3 nucleotides are TGCGCCAGCAGCCAAGATCGGTGGACTGACGCTTTCTTT. Amino acids: CASSQDRWTDAFF.

The chain couples TRBV7-2 to TRBJ1-3; no clear D. This CDR3 contains 16 residues. Germline CDR1 is SGHTA and CDR2 is FQGNSA. V shed 3 bases and J shed 0 bases, with 12 bases lying between them. CDR3 loop: CASSFGGVSSGNTIYF. CDR3 sequence (DNA): TGTGCCAGCAGCTTTGGTGGGGTGAGCTCTGGAAACACCATATATTTT.

The chain has TRBV2 and TRBJ2-5; 8 bases match TRBD2. V was clipped by 6 bases and J by 4 bases; unmatched bases: 7. The germline V gene has CDR1 SNHLY and CDR2 FYNNEI. The CDR3 runs 14 residues. The CDR3 here is CASRLSGSVETQYF. In DNA, the CDR3 is TGTGCCAGCAGACTGAGCGGGAGCGTAGAGACCCAGTACTTC. Full variable domain (remainder filled in from reference TRBV2 and TRBJ2-5): EPEVTQTPSHQVTQMGQEVILRCVPISNHLYFYWYRQILGQKVEFLVSFYNNEISEKSEIFDDQFSVERPDGSNFTLKIRSTKLEDSAMYFCASRLSGSVETQYFGPGTRLLVL.

V and J are TRBV24-1 and TRBJ2-3; D is unresolved. The germline V gene has CDR1 KGHDR and CDR2 SFDVKD. With 5 bases removed from V and 0 bases from J, the gap between germline ends came to 17 bases. The CDR3 runs to 17 residues. CDR3 DNA: TGTGCCACCAGTGCCGATATGGGCGGACCTAGCACAGATACGCAGTATTTT. Protein product: CATSADMGGPSTDTQYF.

In DNA form, the CDR3 reads TGTGCCATCAGTGATAGGGAGGACTCAGATACGCAGTATTTT. This gives the protein CAISDREDSDTQYF. The chain joins TRBV10-3 to TRBJ2-3; the D gene is possibly TRBD2 (6 bases). Germline V gene lookup returns CDR1 ENHRY and CDR2 SYGVKD. This CDR3 is 14 amino acids long. V lost 3 bases, J lost 4 bases, and 11 bases lay in between.

This rearrangement joins TRBV5-1 to TRBJ1-5; D is unresolved. The CDR3 sequence is 13 residues long. The V end was cut by 0 bases, the J end by 5 bases, with 6 bases between. The germline gives CDR1 SGHRS, CDR2 YFSETQ. CDR3: CASSLGVDQPQHF. The CDR3 DNA reads as TGCGCCAGCAGCTTGGGGGTTGATCAGCCCCAGCATTTT.

The genes are TRBV6-1 and TRBJ1-6; the D gene is possibly TRBD1 (6 bases). There are 18 residues in the CDR3. Germline values: CDR1 MNHNS, CDR2 SASEGT. Trimming took 1 base from V and 5 from J, leaving 18 bases between them. This CDR3 is CASSEVSQGFSHNSPLHF. DNA of the CDR3: TGTGCCAGCAGTGAAGTGTCACAGGGCTTCTCTCATAATTCACCCCTCCACTTT.

This chain uses TRBV27 with TRBJ2-7; D is possibly TRBD2 (5 bases). Looked up from germline, CDR1 is MNHEY and CDR2 is SMNVEV (reference sequence). V was shortened by 3 bases and J by 4 bases, with 16 bases between the two germline ends. The CDR3 runs to 15 residues. This chain's CDR3 is CASSFPQVWEYEQYF. The CDR3, as DNA: TGTGCCAGCAGTTTCCCCCAGGTGTGGGAGTACGAGCAGTACTTC.

This chain connects TRBV9 to TRBJ1-1; possible D gene TRBD1, 6 bases. Deletions cut 1 base from V and 4 bases from J, with 20 bases between. Germline CDR1 reads SGDLS; CDR2 reads YYNGEE. The CDR3 loop spans 17 amino acids. CDR3 nucleotide sequence: TGTGCCAGCAGCGTAATACCCACAGGGAGGGTGAGCACTGAAGCTTTCTTT. The encoded protein is CASSVIPTGRVSTEAFF.

The chain couples TRBV12-2 to TRBJ1-5; the D segment call TRBD1 is taken from the table without a DNA check. TRBV12-2 is a recognized pseudogene. This CDR3 is 17 amino acids long. CDR3 bases: TGTGCAAGTCGCTTATTGGGGAAAGGGGCAAGCAATCAGCCCCAGCATTTT. It encodes CASRLLGKGASNQPQHF.

J is TRBJ2-1 and V is TRBV6-2 or TRBV6-3; perhaps D is TRBD1 or TRBD2 (6 bases each). Trimming removed 0 bases from V and 1 base from J, with 19 bases in between. CDR1 is MNHEY, CDR2 SVGEGT, per germline. This CDR3 comprises 19 residues. CDR3 sequence: CASSYSRVATGASYNEQFF. The CDR3, as DNA: TGTGCCAGCAGTTACTCGCGTGTGGCGACGGGGGCGTCCTACAATGAGCAGTTCTTC.

This chain uses TRBV29-1 with TRBJ2-3; maybe TRBD2 (5 bases). Germline V gene sequence: CDR1 SQVTM, CDR2 ANQGSEA. Trimming left V 6 bases short and J 2 bases short, with 12 bases between. The CDR3 contains 13 residues. The CDR3 DNA is TGCAGCGTCGCCGGGGTGCTCACAGATACGCAGTATTTT. It yields the protein CSVAGVLTDTQYF.

This chain joins TRBV28 and TRBJ2-1; D uncertain. V lost 8 bases to trimming and J lost 4 bases, with 9 bases between them. Germline values: CDR1 MDHEN, CDR2 SYDVKM. The CDR3 loop spans 12 amino acids. CDR3 in amino acids: CASRTLYNEQFF. The CDR3 DNA reads as TGTGCCAGCCGGACCCTTTACAATGAGCAGTTCTTC.

V is TRBV7-9 and J is TRBJ1-2; tentative D call: TRBD1 (5 bases). The V end lost 2 bases, the J end lost 3 bases, and 13 bases lay between the germline ends. This CDR3 region has 15 residues. Germline V gene data show CDR1 as SEHNR and CDR2 as FQNEAQ (reference sequence). The CDR3: CASSLPGRAYYGYTF. CDR3 in DNA: TGTGCCAGCAGCTTACCTGGCAGGGCCTACTATGGCTACACCTTC.

The chain joins TRBV7-2 to TRBJ2-3; tentative D call: TRBD2 (5 bases). There are 14 residues in the CDR3. Deletions cut 4 bases from V and 2 bases from J, with 10 bases between. Germline V gene lookup returns CDR1 SGHTA and CDR2 FQGNSA. This CDR3 reads CASSSPRVTDTQYF. In DNA form, the CDR3 reads TGTGCCAGCAGCTCCCCGAGGGTCACAGATACGCAGTATTTT. The complete variable domain, with remaining parts taken from reference TRBV7-2 and TRBJ2-3, reads GAGVSQSPSNKVTEKGKDVELRCDPISGHTALYWYRQSLGQGLEFLIYFQGNSAPDKSGLPSDRFSAERTGGSVSTLTIQRTQQEDSAVYLCASSSPRVTDTQYFGPGTRLTVL.

Written as DNA, the CDR3 is TGTGCCAGCAGGCCTTGGGGGGAGATGAAATACAATGAGCAGTTCTTC. Its translation is CASRPWGEMKYNEQFF. V usage is TRBV13 and J usage is TRBJ2-1, with a possible D match to TRBD2 (6 bases). The CDR3 consists of 16 residues. Germline V lookup: CDR1 PRHDT, CDR2 FYEKMQ (reference sequence). V lost 6 bases to trimming and J lost 4 bases, with 19 bases between them.

The genes are TRBV19 and TRBJ1-5; 11 bases match TRBD1. With 6 bases clipped from V and 4 bases from J, the junction kept 5 bases outside the gene matches. This CDR3 contains 15 residues. Germline CDR1 and CDR2: LNHDA and SQIVND (reference sequence). The CDR3 sequence: CASSPGTGGNQPQHF. The CDR3 nucleotides read TGTGCCAGTAGCCCAGGGACAGGGGGAAATCAGCCCCAGCATTTT.

This chain joins TRBV5-1 and TRBJ2-1, with 13 bases that match TRBD2. Trimming cost V 4 bases and J 5 bases; bases outside gene matches: 9. The germline V gene has CDR1 SGHRS and CDR2 YFSETQ. The CDR3 runs 17 residues. The CDR3 coding sequence is TGCGCCAGCAGCACCGGCGTGGGACTAGCGGGGCACAATGAGCAGTTCTTC. It specifies CASSTGVGLAGHNEQFF.

The chain links TRBV29-1 to TRBJ2-3; 7 nucleotides match TRBD2. Germline-derived CDR1 and CDR2 are SQVTM and ANQGSEA. There are 18 residues in the CDR3. Germline trimming cut 3 bases from V and 0 bases from J; bases unmatched to any gene: 15. Written as DNA, the CDR3 is TGCAGCGTTGATAGGGGACGGGAGGAGAGACTTAGCACAGATACGCAGTATTTT. Translated: CSVDRGREERLSTDTQYF.

The V gene is TRBV5-5, the J gene TRBJ2-5; TRBD2 is a possible D gene (5 bases). This CDR3 is 13 amino acids long. In germline, CDR1 is SGHKS, CDR2 YYEKEE (reference sequence). Trimming pared 3 bases from V and 5 bases from J, leaving 11 bases between. The CDR3 region is CASSSEEEETQYF. The CDR3 DNA is TGTGCCAGCAGCTCCGAGGAGGAGGAGACCCAGTACTTC.

The rearrangement joins TRBV27 to TRBJ1-1; D gene ambiguous. V shed 1 base and J shed 4 bases, with 7 bases lying between them. Germline V lookup: CDR1 MNHEY, CDR2 SMNVEV (reference sequence). The CDR3 spans 13 residues. The chain's CDR3 is CASSLFPGTEAFF. The CDR3 DNA reads as TGTGCCAGCAGTTTATTCCCTGGCACTGAAGCTTTCTTT.

This sequence joins TRBV24-1 and TRBJ1-4, with 7 bases lining up with TRBD1. CDR1 KGHDR and CDR2 SFDVKD come from the germline V gene. The CDR3 is made up of 15 amino acids. V gave up 4 bases and J gave up 8 bases; unmatched junction bases: 9. This CDR3 reads CATSDPSGTVEKLFF. The CDR3 DNA reads as TGTGCCACCAGTGACCCCTCGGGGACAGTCGAAAAACTGTTTTTT.